The entry that follows covers one T cell receptor (beta chain) sequence. Its antigen is currently unknown. This entry belongs to a study of cytomegalovirus exposure and HLA in healthy donors. Study-wide background: Unique TCRs from HLA-typed donors, 80 million to 100 million of them, were held in an early data release.

General study findings and limits: In a later analysis, V- and J-gene trimming of beta chains associated with a DCLRE1C missense variant, replicated independently. Presence/absence analyses supposed approximately even sequencing depth among donors. Researchers reported that a few CMV-associated chains were confirmed in vitro as CMV antigen-specific.

In the PCR, 60 Vbeta and 13 Jbeta primers were used. Method: immunoSEQ multiplex PCR; TCRdb's copy keeps in-frame clones and lacks some. The table records roughly 170,000 clones, around three quarters of them present only once. The V and J ends lost 6 bases and 1 base respectively, with 12 bases between them. Germline V gene data show CDR1 as SEHNR and CDR2 as FQNEAQ (reference sequence). There are 15 residues in the CDR3. The clonotype comes from a young woman in good health and CMV-seronegative. This sequence joins TRBV7-9 and TRBJ2-2; D is possibly TRBD1 (6 bases). Source material: PBMCs. This CDR3 reads CASRHGTLNTGELFF. The CDR3 region has the DNA TGTGCCAGCAGACACGGGACACTGAACACCGGGGAGCTGTTTTTT.